One and the same sample provided the 23 T cell receptor beta chains below, sequenced in a study of cytomegalovirus exposure and HLA in healthy donors. 13 Jbeta primers and 60 Vbeta primers were used for the PCR. Profiling relied on immunoSEQ multiplex PCR, and the TCRdb table lists in-frame clones only, not all of them. Seen here are about 130,000 clones, about three quarters observed once, and the top ten hold approximately 2.6%. The material sequenced was PBMCs. Receptor source: a human donor in good health.

The V gene is TRBV30, the J gene TRBJ2-2; D is perhaps TRBD2 (7 bases). V was trimmed by 2 bases and J by 6 bases, leaving 10 bases between them. The V gene's germline CDR1 is GTSNPN and CDR2 SVGIG (reference sequence). This CDR3 is 13 amino acids long. The CDR3 DNA is TGTGCCTGGAGTTCGGGGGGCCCCGGGGAGCTGTTTTTT. Its translation is CAWSSGGPGELFF.

The J gene is TRBJ2-3, the V gene TRBV4-2; D is perhaps TRBD1 (7 bases). V was pared by 1 base and J by 7 bases, with 27 bases between. CDR1 and CDR2 from the germline V gene are LGHNA and YNFKEQ. CDR3 size: 19 residues. The CDR3, as DNA: TGTGCCAGCAGCCAAGCCGCGACGGGACAGACTAGTCCGTTGCATACGCAGTATTTT. This gives the protein CASSQAATGQTSPLHTQYF.

This chain joins TRBV19 and TRBJ2-6; no definite D call. V lost 3 bases, J lost 0 bases, and 12 bases lay in between. CDR3 length: 17 residues. The germline CDR1 and CDR2 sequences are LNHDA and SQIVND (reference sequence). In nucleotides, the CDR3 is TGTGCCAGTAGTATCGACATGAGATACTCTGGGGCCAACGTCCTGACTTTC. Residues: CASSIDMRYSGANVLTF.

The V and J genes are TRBV5-4 and TRBJ2-1, with 7 positions matching TRBD2. V shed 2 bases, J shed 8 bases, and the junction held 4 bases outside the gene matches. The CDR3 runs 13 residues. In germline, CDR1 is SGHNT, CDR2 YYREEE (reference sequence). CDR3 DNA sequence: TGTGCCAGCAGCTTAAGACTAGCCCATGAGCAGTTCTTC. It translates to CASSLRLAHEQFF. Full variable domain (outside the CDR3, taken from reference TRBV5-4 and TRBJ2-1): ETGVTQSPTHLIKTRGQQVTLRCSSQSGHNTVSWYQQALGQGPQFIFQYYREEENGRGNFPPRFSGLQFPNYSSELNVNALELDDSALYLCASSLRLAHEQFFGPGTRLTVL.

This chain's CDR3 is CASSRTPLGTLVSNEQFF. The CDR3 region has the DNA TGTGCCAGCTCACGAACACCGTTAGGTACCCTAGTGTCTAATGAGCAGTTCTTC. The chain combines TRBV18 with TRBJ2-1, with D unresolved. Germline lookup yields CDR1 KGHSH and CDR2 LQKENI. V lost 4 bases and J lost 7, with 26 bases in between. The CDR3 sequence is 18 residues long.

The rearrangement joins TRBV7-3 to TRBJ2-3; 9 nucleotides agree with TRBD1. CDR3 size: 17 residues. Germline CDR1 SGHTA, CDR2 FQGTGA. V lost 3 bases, J lost 4 bases, and 11 bases stayed unmatched. DNA for the CDR3: TGTGCCAGCAGCTTGTTGGCACAGGGGGCATGGGCAGATACGCAGTATTTT. It translates to CASSLLAQGAWADTQYF. The complete variable domain, with remaining parts taken from reference TRBV7-3 and TRBJ2-3, reads GAGVSQTPSNKVTEKGKYVELRCDPISGHTALYWYRQSLGQGPEFLIYFQGTGAADDSGLPNDRFFAVRPEGSVSTLKIQRTERGDSAVYLCASSLLAQGAWADTQYFGPGTRLTVL.

The V and J genes are TRBV9 and TRBJ2-4, with a possible D match to TRBD1 (6 bases). The germline gives CDR1 SGDLS, CDR2 YYNGEE. V was cut by 0 bases and J by 6 bases, with 13 bases left in between. The CDR3 length is 15 residues. The CDR3 here is CASSVGGQVSNIQYF. Here the CDR3 DNA reads TGTGCCAGCAGCGTAGGGGGGCAGGTCTCAAACATTCAGTACTTC.

The rearrangement uses TRBV27 and TRBJ2-5; 8 positions match TRBD1. Germline CDR1 is MNHEY and CDR2 is SMNVEV (reference sequence). V lost 2 bases, J lost 5 bases, and 10 bases stayed unmatched. CDR3 length: 16 residues. This CDR3 reads CASSLRQGARLETQYF. The CDR3 bases are TGTGCCAGCAGTTTAAGGCAGGGGGCGCGGCTGGAGACCCAGTACTTC.

J is TRBJ2-7 and V is TRBV15; a possible D gene is TRBD1 (6 bases). Trimming stripped 2 bases from V and 6 bases from J, with 20 bases between. CDR3 length: 16 residues. Germline CDR1 LNHNV, CDR2 YYDKDF (reference sequence). CDR3 nucleotide sequence: TGTGCCACCAGCAGATGGGGGCAGGGCCGTGGTGGCGAGCAGTACTTC. Its protein is CATSRWGQGRGGEQYF.

This clone has ten or more counts. The genes are TRBV5-5 and TRBJ1-2, with D hard to call. The CDR3 spans 16 residues. The V and J ends lost 0 bases and 1 base respectively, with 13 bases between them. Germline CDR1 and CDR2: SGHKS and YYEKEE (reference sequence). CDR3 loop: CASSLGWEVDNYGYTF. The CDR3 DNA is TGTGCCAGCAGCTTGGGGTGGGAGGTGGATAACTATGGCTACACCTTC.

This clone has just a few counts. V gene TRBV9 combines with J gene TRBJ2-5; 13 nucleotides agree with TRBD2. Germline-derived CDR1 and CDR2 are SGDLS and YYNGEE. The CDR3 is made up of 18 amino acids. V was clipped by 5 bases and J by 5 bases; unmatched bases: 15. The CDR3 spells CASSGTTSGGGFVETQYF. The CDR3 DNA follows: TGTGCCAGCAGTGGGACAACTAGCGGGGGGGGCTTCGTGGAGACCCAGTACTTC.

The rearrangement joins TRBV28 to TRBJ2-7; 9 bases are a match to TRBD1. Germline loops: CDR1 MDHEN, CDR2 SYDVKM. J was trimmed by 7 bases and V by 5 bases; bases with no gene match: 9. There are 14 residues in the CDR3. CDR3 sequence reads: CASSGGQGLWEQYF. CDR3 bases: TGTGCCAGCAGTGGAGGACAGGGGTTATGGGAGCAGTACTTC.

The J gene is TRBJ1-3, the V gene TRBV4-1, with 10 bases lining up with TRBD1. After removal of 4 bases from V and 1 base from J, the junction contained 10 bases not matched to a gene. The CDR3 is 18 residues long. Looked up from germline, CDR1 is MGHRA and CDR2 is YSYEKL. The CDR3 nucleotides are TGCGCCAGCAGCCTACCTCTCCGGGACAGGGGATCTGGAAACACCATATATTTT. Translating gives CASSLPLRDRGSGNTIYF.

This sequence joins TRBV10-3 and TRBJ2-1; 7 nucleotides match TRBD1. The CDR3 runs to 14 residues. Unmatched junction bases numbered 6, after V lost 6 bases and J lost 4 bases. Germline V CDR1 and CDR2: ENHRY, SYGVKD. This CDR3 reads CAIRGQTGYNEQFF. The CDR3 bases are TGTGCCATCAGAGGGCAGACAGGGTACAATGAGCAGTTCTTC.

This chain joins TRBV5-6 and TRBJ2-3; D ambiguous. Germline V gives CDR1 SGHDT, CDR2 YYEEEE. This CDR3 comprises 14 residues. V was clipped by 4 bases and J by 4 bases, with 13 bases between them. CDR3 nucleotide sequence: TGTGCCAGCAGCCCAAGTCCTATGGCAGATACGCAGTATTTT. It translates to CASSPSPMADTQYF.

The chain recombines TRBV6-5 with TRBJ2-1; TRBD2 matches at 10 bases. The junction had 9 bases not matched to a gene; V was cut back by 7 bases and J by 9 bases. The germline CDR1 and CDR2 sequences are MNHEY and SVGAGI. CDR3 length: 14 residues. CDR3 sequence (DNA): TGTGCCAGCACTTCTAGCGGGAGAGTCGGTGAGCAGTTCTTC. It codes for CASTSSGRVGEQFF.

The chain uses TRBV27 and TRBJ2-5, with 9 bases fitting TRBD2. V was clipped by 6 bases and J by 2 bases; unmatched bases: 10. This CDR3 has 16 amino acids. CDR1 MNHEY and CDR2 SMNVEV come from the germline V gene (reference sequence). The CDR3 DNA sequence: TGTGCCAGCAGGGGGCTAGCGGGGAAGAAGCAAGAGACCCAGTACTTC. As protein: CASRGLAGKKQETQYF.

The chain links TRBV10-1 to TRBJ1-3, with a tentative D call TRBD1 (5 bases). In germline, CDR1 is WNHNN, CDR2 SYGVQD (reference sequence). The CDR3 length is 15 residues. V lost 2 bases and J 4 bases, leaving 12 bases between the germline ends. CDR3: CASSERGRTGNTIYF. CDR3 nucleotides: TGCGCCAGCAGTGAGAGGGGAAGGACGGGAAACACCATATATTTT.

The genes are TRBV5-1 and TRBJ2-7; D is possibly TRBD2 (5 bases). This CDR3 is 14 amino acids long. V lost 0 bases, J lost 3 bases, and 10 bases lay in between. Germline loops: CDR1 SGHRS, CDR2 YFSETQ. The CDR3 spells CASSLEVASYEQYF. The CDR3 region has the DNA TGCGCCAGCAGCTTGGAGGTAGCGAGCTACGAGCAGTACTTC.

This rearrangement joins TRBV5-1 to TRBJ2-7, with 8 bases aligning to TRBD1. J gave up 6 bases and V 3 bases, and 5 bases lay outside the gene matches. CDR1 SGHRS and CDR2 YFSETQ come from the germline V gene. This CDR3 is built from 13 residues. The DNA for the CDR3 is TGCGCCAGCAGCTCGGGGACAGGTAGCGAGCAGTACTTC. This translates into CASSSGTGSEQYF.

This clone was counted a single time. This chain uses TRBV19 with TRBJ1-1; perhaps TRBD1 as D (6 bases). The V and J ends lost 4 bases and 0 bases respectively, with 18 bases between them. The V gene's germline CDR1 is LNHDA and CDR2 SQIVND (reference sequence). The CDR3 length is 17 residues. This chain's CDR3 is CASSRRDTPDLNTEAFF. The DNA of the CDR3 is TGTGCCAGTAGTAGACGGGACACACCCGATCTGAACACTGAAGCTTTCTTT.

This chain links TRBV7-3 with TRBJ2-7, with D tentatively TRBD2 (6 bases). The CDR3 has 15 amino acids. Germline CDR1 reads SGHTA; CDR2 reads FQGTGA. With 5 bases removed from V and 3 bases from J, the gap between germline ends came to 17 bases. The CDR3 here is CASSHLGGGGYEQYF. Here the CDR3 DNA reads TGTGCCAGCAGCCACCTAGGTGGGGGAGGCTACGAGCAGTACTTC.

The CDR3 sequence is CASRSSSGANVLTF. The DNA of the CDR3 is TGTGCCAGTCGAAGTAGCTCTGGGGCCAACGTCCTGACTTTC. The chain couples TRBV11-2 to TRBJ2-6; D gene unclear. The CDR3 length is 14 residues. The germline V gene has CDR1 SGHAT and CDR2 FQNNGV. V lost 9 bases to trimming and J lost 0 bases, with 9 bases between them.